The present TCR beta chain was sequenced within a study of cytomegalovirus exposure and HLA in healthy donors. The ends lost 7 bases at V and 2 bases at J; junction bases unmatched: 11. Germline CDR1 MDHEN, CDR2 SYDVKM. This CDR3 is built from 16 residues. In the PCR, 60 Vbeta and 13 Jbeta primers were used. The method was immunoSEQ multiplex PCR; TCRdb's version includes in-frame clones alone and lacks a portion of them. Among just over 150,000 clones listed, around four fifths were seen once. What was sequenced was PBMCs. This TCR was sampled from a man between 18 and 29 years old in good health and CMV-seronegative. The J gene is TRBJ1-5, the V gene TRBV28; 7 bases align to TRBD1. The CDR3 region is CASTSGEGGGNQPQHF. The CDR3 DNA is TGTGCCAGCACCTCGGGGGAAGGGGGCGGCAATCAGCCCCAGCATTTT. Variable domain in full (rest from reference TRBV28 and TRBJ1-5): DVKVTQSSRYLVKRTGEKVFLECVQDMDHENMFWYRQDPGLGLRLIYFSYDVKMKEKGDIPEGYSVSREKKERFSLILESASTNQTSMYLCASTSGEGGGNQPQHFGDGTRLSIL.